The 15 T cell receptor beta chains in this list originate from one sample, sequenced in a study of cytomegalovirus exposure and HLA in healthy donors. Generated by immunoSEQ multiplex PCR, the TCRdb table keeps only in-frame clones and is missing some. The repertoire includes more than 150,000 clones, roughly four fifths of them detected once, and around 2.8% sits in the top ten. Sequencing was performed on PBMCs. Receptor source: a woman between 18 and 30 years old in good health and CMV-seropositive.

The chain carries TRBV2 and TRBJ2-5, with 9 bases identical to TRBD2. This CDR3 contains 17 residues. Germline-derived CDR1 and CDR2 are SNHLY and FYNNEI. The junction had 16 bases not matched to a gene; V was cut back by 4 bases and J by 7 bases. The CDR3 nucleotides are TGTGCCAGCAGTGGTGTAAGCGGGGGGCTTCTTTCTAGGACCCAGTACTTC. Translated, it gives CASSGVSGGLLSRTQYF. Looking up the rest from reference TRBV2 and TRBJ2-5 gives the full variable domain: EPEVTQTPSHQVTQMGQEVILRCVPISNHLYFYWYRQILGQKVEFLVSFYNNEISEKSEIFDDQFSVERPDGSNFTLKIRSTKLEDSAMYFCASSGVSGGLLSRTQYFGPGTRLLVL.

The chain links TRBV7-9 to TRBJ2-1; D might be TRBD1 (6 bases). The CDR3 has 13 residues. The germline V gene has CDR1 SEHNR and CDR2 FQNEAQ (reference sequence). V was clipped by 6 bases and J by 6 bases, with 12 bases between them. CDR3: CASRDRNLNEQFF. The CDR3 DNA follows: TGTGCCAGCAGAGACAGGAATCTCAATGAGCAGTTCTTC.

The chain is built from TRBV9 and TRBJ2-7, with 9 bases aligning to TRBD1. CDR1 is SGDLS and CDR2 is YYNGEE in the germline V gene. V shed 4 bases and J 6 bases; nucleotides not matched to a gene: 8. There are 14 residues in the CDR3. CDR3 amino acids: CASSPGTGSGEQYF. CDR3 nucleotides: TGTGCCAGCAGCCCAGGGACAGGGTCGGGCGAGCAGTACTTC.

The CDR3 protein is CASSPGLAGVLAGELFF. CDR3 bases: TGCGCCAGCAGCCCGGGACTAGCGGGGGTTCTCGCCGGGGAGCTGTTTTTT. The rearrangement joins TRBV4-1 to TRBJ2-2; TRBD2 agrees at 14 bases. With V trimmed by 4 bases and J by 6 bases, 7 bases remained unmatched. CDR1 is MGHRA, CDR2 YSYEKL, per germline. The CDR3 extends over 17 amino acids.

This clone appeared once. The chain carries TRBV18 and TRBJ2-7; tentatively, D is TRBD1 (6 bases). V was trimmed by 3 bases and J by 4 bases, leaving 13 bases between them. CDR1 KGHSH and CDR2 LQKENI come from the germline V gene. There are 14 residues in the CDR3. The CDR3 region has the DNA TGTGCCAGCTCACCCGCCGACAGGAGGTACGAGCAGTACTTC. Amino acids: CASSPADRRYEQYF.

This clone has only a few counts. The CDR3 here is CASSPFSLSGGKYEQFF. CDR3 coding DNA: TGTGCCAGTAGTCCCTTCTCCCTTAGCGGGGGGAAGTATGAGCAGTTCTTC. The V gene is TRBV19, the J gene TRBJ2-1; 10 nucleotides line up with TRBD2. The V and J ends lost 5 bases and 8 bases, in that order; junction bases with no gene match: 15. Germline-derived CDR1 and CDR2 are LNHDA and SQIVND (reference sequence). This CDR3 is built from 17 residues.

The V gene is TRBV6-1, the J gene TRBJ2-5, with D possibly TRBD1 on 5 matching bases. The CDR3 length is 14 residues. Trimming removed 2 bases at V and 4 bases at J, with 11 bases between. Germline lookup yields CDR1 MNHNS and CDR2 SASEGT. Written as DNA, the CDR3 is TGTGCCAGCAGTGAAATGAGTCAGGGAGAGACCCAGTACTTC. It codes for CASSEMSQGETQYF.

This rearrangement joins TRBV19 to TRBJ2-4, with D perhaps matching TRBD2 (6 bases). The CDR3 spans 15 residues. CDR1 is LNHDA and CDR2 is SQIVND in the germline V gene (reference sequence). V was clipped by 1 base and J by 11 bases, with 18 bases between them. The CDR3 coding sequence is TGTGCCAGTAGTATAGGATCGGTGGAGGGTTCCCTTCAGTACTTC. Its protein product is CASSIGSVEGSLQYF.

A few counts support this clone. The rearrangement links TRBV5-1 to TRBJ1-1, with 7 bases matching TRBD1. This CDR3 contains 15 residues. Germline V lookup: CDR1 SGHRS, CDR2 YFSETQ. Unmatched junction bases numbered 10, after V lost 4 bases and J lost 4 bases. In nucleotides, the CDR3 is TGCGCCAGCAGCGGTTCGACAGGGTGGGGCACTGAAGCTTTCTTT. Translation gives CASSGSTGWGTEAFF. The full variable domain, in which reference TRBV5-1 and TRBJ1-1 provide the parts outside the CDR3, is KAGVTQTPRYLIKTRGQQVTLSCSPISGHRSVSWYQQTPGQGLQFLFEYFSETQRNKGNFPGRFSGRQFSNSRSEMNVSTLELGDSALYLCASSGSTGWGTEAFFGQGTRLTVV.

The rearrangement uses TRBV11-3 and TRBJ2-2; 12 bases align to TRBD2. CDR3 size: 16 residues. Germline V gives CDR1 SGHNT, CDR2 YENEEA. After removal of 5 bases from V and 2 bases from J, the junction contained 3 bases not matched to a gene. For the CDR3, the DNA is TGTGCCAGCAGCGCTAGCGGGGGGGCAAACACCGGGGAGCTGTTTTTT. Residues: CASSASGGANTGELFF.

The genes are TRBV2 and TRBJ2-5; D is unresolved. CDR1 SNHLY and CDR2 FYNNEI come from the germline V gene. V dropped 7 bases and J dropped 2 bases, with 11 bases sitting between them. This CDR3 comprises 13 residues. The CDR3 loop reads CASMANLQETQYF. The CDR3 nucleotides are TGTGCCAGCATGGCAAATTTACAAGAGACCCAGTACTTC.

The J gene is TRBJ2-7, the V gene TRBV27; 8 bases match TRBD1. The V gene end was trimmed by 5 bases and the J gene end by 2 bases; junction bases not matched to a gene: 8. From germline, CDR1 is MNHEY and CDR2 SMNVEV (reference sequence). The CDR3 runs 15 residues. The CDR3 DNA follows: TGTGCCAGCAGTGAATCAGGGGGCCTCACCTACGAGCAGTACTTC. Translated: CASSESGGLTYEQYF.

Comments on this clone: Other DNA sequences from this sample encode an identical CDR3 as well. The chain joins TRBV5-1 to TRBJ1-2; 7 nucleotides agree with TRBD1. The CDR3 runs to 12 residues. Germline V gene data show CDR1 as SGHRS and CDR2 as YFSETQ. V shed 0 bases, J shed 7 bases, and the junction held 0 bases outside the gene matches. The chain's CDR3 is CASSLDRGGYTF. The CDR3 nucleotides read TGCGCCAGCAGCTTGGACAGGGGTGGCTACACCTTC.

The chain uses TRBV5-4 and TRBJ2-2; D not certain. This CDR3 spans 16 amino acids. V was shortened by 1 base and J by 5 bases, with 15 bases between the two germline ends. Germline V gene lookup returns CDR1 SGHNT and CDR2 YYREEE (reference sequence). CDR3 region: CASSLLSVAGTGELFF. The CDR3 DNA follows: TGTGCCAGCAGCTTGTTGTCCGTAGCCGGGACCGGGGAGCTGTTTTTT. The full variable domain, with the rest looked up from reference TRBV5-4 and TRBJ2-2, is ETGVTQSPTHLIKTRGQQVTLRCSSQSGHNTVSWYQQALGQGPQFIFQYYREEENGRGNFPPRFSGLQFPNYSSELNVNALELDDSALYLCASSLLSVAGTGELFFGEGSRLTVL.

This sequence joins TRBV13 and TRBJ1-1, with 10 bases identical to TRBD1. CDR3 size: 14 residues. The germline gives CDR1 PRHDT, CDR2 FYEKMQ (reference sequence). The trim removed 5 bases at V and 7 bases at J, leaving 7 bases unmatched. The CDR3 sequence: CASSARDRGGEAFF. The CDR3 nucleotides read TGTGCCAGCAGCGCCAGGGACAGGGGCGGTGAAGCTTTCTTT. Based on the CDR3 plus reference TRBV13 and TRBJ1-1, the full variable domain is AAGVIQSPRHLIKEKRETATLKCYPIPRHDTVYWYQQGPGQDPQFLISFYEKMQSDKGSIPDRFSAQQFSDYHSELNMSSLELGDSALYFCASSARDRGGEAFFGQGTRLTVV.